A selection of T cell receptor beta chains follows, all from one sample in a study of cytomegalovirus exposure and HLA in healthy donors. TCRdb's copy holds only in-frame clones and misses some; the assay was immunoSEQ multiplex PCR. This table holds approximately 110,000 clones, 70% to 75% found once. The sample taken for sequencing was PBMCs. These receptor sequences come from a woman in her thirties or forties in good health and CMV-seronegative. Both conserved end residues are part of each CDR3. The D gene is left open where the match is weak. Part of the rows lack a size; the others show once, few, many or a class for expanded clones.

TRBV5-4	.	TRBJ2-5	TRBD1	TGTGCCAGCAGCCCACCCCTGGGACAGGGGGCGGTCGGGCAAGAGACCCAGTACTTC	CASSPPLGQGAVGQETQYF
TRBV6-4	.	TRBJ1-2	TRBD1	TGTGCCAGCAGGGATACAGGGGGAGCTAACTATGGCTACACCTTC	CASRDTGGANYGYTF
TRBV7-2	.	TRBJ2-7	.	TGTGCCAGCAGCGCCGGACTTACCACAGGGTTCCCCTACGAGCAGTACTTC	CASSAGLTTGFPYEQYF
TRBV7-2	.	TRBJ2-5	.	TGTGCCAGCAGCCCCGGGACTGCCCGTCCATCTTACTTC	CASSPGTARPSYF
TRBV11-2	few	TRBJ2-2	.	TGTGCCAGCAGCTTAGTTACGGGGGCCGGGGAGCTGTTTTTT	CASSLVTGAGELFF
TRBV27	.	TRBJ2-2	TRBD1	TGTGCCAGCAGTCCCCGACAGGGCAGGACCACCGAGGAGCTGTTTTTT	CASSPRQGRTTEELFF
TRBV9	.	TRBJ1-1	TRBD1	TGTGCCAGCAGCGCAGAGGACAGGGCCACTGAAGCTTTCTTT	CASSAEDRATEAFF
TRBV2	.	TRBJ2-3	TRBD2	TGTGCCAGCAGTGCTGCCAGCGGGGTTTTAGCAGATACGCAGTATTTT	CASSAASGVLADTQYF
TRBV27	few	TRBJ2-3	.	TGTGCCAGCAGTTTGAGGAGAACAGATACGCAGTATTTT	CASSLRRTDTQYF
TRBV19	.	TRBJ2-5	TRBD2	TGTGCCAGTAGTATCTCGACTAGCGGTCTGGAGCAGTACTTC	CASSISTSGLEQYF
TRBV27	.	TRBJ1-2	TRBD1	TGTGCCAGCAGTTTAACCCGACAGGGACGGAGCTATGGCTACACCTTC	CASSLTRQGRSYGYTF
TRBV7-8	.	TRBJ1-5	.	TGTGCCAGCAGCGGGGCGGACCCAGGCAATCAGCCCCAGCATTTT	CASSGADPGNQPQHF
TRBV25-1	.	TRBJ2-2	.	TGTGCCAGCACAGGGGACACCGGGGAGCTGTTTTTT	CASTGDTGELFF
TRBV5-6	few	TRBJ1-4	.	TGTGCCAGCAGCTTGGGGGTGGATGACAGGAATGAAAAACTGTTTTTT	CASSLGVDDRNEKLFF
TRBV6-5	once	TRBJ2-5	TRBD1	TGTGCCAGCAGCCTCGGGACAGGTGGAGAGACCCAGTACTTC	CASSLGTGGETQYF
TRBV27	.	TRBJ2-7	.	TGTGCCAGCATTCCCGCACCGGGTAGCGGTGGCTCCTACGAGCAGTACTTC	CASIPAPGSGGSYEQYF
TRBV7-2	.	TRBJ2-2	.	TGTGCCAGCAGCTTAGCAAGGTGGACGGACAGCCCCGGGGAGCTGTTTTTT	CASSLARWTDSPGELFF
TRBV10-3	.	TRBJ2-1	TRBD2	TGTGCCATCAGTGGGGCTTTACTAGCGGGAGAGTACAATGAGCAGTTCTTC	CAISGALLAGEYNEQFF
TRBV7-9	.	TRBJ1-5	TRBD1	TGTGCCAGCAGCCTCGGGACAGGGGGCGGAATGCATTTT	CASSLGTGGGMHF
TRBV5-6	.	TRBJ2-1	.	TGTGCCAGCAGCTTGGGGGGACAAGAATACAATGAGCAGTTCTTC	CASSLGGQEYNEQFF
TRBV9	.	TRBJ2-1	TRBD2	TGTGCCAGCAGCGTACCCAGCGGCAGCGGGAGCCCCAATGAGCAGTTCTTC	CASSVPSGSGSPNEQFF
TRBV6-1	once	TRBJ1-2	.	TGTGCCAGCAGTGAAGCGGAGGCTTATAACTATGGCTACACCTTC	CASSEAEAYNYGYTF
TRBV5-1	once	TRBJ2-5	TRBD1	TGCGCCAGCAGCTCGCTCCCCCCGGGACAGGGCCAAGAGACCCAGTACTTC	CASSSLPPGQGQETQYF
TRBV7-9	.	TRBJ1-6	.	TGTGCCAGCAGCTCCGGACAAGGCTATAATTCACCCCTCCACTTT	CASSSGQGYNSPLHF
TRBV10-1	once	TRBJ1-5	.	TGCGCCAGCACGGGGGGCCAGCATTTT	CASTGGQHF
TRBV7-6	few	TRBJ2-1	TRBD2	TGTGCCAGCAGCTTAGGACTAGCGTTAGCCAATGAGCAGTTCTTC	CASSLGLALANEQFF
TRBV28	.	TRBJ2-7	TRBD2	TGTGCCAGCAGTCATTCCTTAGCGGGAGCCCACTACGAGCAGTACTTC	CASSHSLAGAHYEQYF
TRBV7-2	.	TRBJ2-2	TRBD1	TGTGCCAGCAGCTTCCCCGGGACAGGGTACCCCGGGGAGCTGTTTTTT	CASSFPGTGYPGELFF
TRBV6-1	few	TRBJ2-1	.	TGTGCCAGCAGCGGGACAAGGGAATACAATGAGCAGTTCTTC	CASSGTREYNEQFF
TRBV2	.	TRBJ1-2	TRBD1	TGTGCCAGCAGTGAGCGGACAGGGAGAAACTATGGCTACACCTTC	CASSERTGRNYGYTF
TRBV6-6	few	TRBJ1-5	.	TGTGCCAGCAGCCTAATGGGGGGGGATAGCAATCAGCCCCAGCATTTT	CASSLMGGDSNQPQHF
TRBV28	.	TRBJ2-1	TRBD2	TGTGCCAGCAGTTCCGGACTAGCGGGATACAATGAGCAGTTCTTC	CASSSGLAGYNEQFF
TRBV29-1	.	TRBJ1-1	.	TGCAGCGCTCTCCCGGGGATACCTGAAGCTTTCTTT	CSALPGIPEAFF
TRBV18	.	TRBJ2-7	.	TGTGCCAGCTCACCAGCAGGGGACGAGCAGTACTTC	CASSPAGDEQYF
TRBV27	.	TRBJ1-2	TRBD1	TGTGCCAGCAGCGGACAGGGGGCTAACTATGGCTACACCTTC	CASSGQGANYGYTF
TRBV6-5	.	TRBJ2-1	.	TGTGCCAGCAGTTACGCTCCGGGACACTCCTACAATGAGCAGTTCTTC	CASSYAPGHSYNEQFF
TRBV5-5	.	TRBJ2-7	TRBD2	TGTGCCAGCCTGTTCGCTAGCGGGAGAGGCGAGCAGTACTTC	CASLFASGRGEQYF
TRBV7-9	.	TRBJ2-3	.	TGTGCCAGCAGGATTACTAGCACAGATACGCAGTATTTT	CASRITSTDTQYF
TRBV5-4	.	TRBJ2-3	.	TGTGCCAGCAGCCCGCCACGGGTTCGGTTGTCGGATACGCAGTATTTT	CASSPPRVRLSDTQYF
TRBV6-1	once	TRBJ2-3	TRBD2	TGTGCCAGCAGTGTGACTAGCGGCGGCACAGATACGCAGTATTTT	CASSVTSGGTDTQYF
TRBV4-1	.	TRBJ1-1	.	TGCGCCAGCAGCCAAGGGTCAGGTTTTGAAGCTTTCTTT	CASSQGSGFEAFF
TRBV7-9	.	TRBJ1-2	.	TGTTCCAGCAGCTTTTATCCTGTACAGGGCTATGGCTACACCTTC	CSSSFYPVQGYGYTF
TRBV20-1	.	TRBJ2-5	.	TGCAGTGCCACCCAGGAGACCCAGTACTTC	CSATQETQYF